Shown below are 28 T cell receptor beta chains from a single sample sequenced in a study of immune characterization of retroperitoneal liposarcoma. Using its own MiXCR run on the PCR reads, TCRdb lists one record per CDR3 protein. The sample records 8,500 to 13,000 distinct CDR3 sequences, around a quarter being singletons. The sequenced material came from tumor tissue. The receptors originated from a male donor with retroperitoneal liposarcoma.

Sample share makes this clonotype medium-sized. The CDR3 DNA follows: TGTGCCAGCAGTTTAAGCCAGGGGGCGCGAGACGAGCAGTACTTC. Its translation is CASSLSQGARDEQYF. V usage is TRBV12-3 or TRBV12-4 and J usage is TRBJ2-1; 8 nucleotides agree with TRBD1. The last part of the DNA fits TRBJ2-7 better; the J call may be wrong. There are 15 residues in the CDR3.

The chain is built from TRBV6-1 and TRBJ2-4; 10 bases align to TRBD2. The V gene's germline CDR1 is MNHNS and CDR2 SASEGT. V lost 5 bases to trimming and J lost 13 bases; unmatched junction nucleotides: 14. This CDR3 has 15 amino acids. The CDR3 is CASSSGGASLNEQYF. CDR3 DNA sequence: TGTGCCAGCAGTAGCGGGGGGGCCTCCTTGAATGAGCAGTACTTC.

The sample holds one count of this clonotype. The V gene is TRBV4-1, the J gene TRBJ2-5; D may correspond to TRBD1 or TRBD2 (6 bases each). V lost 0 bases to trimming and J lost 6 bases, with 17 bases between them. Germline V gene sequence: CDR1 MGHRA, CDR2 YSYEKL. This CDR3 is 16 amino acids long. Here the CDR3 reads CASSQDPGGARQTQYF. In DNA, the CDR3 is TGCGCCAGCAGCCAAGATCCCGGGGGCGCGAGGCAGACCCAGTACTTC.

The V call is TRBV12-3 or TRBV12-4, the J call TRBJ1-5; 7 bases align to TRBD1. The V and J ends lost 6 bases and 5 bases, in that order; junction bases with no gene match: 7. The CDR3 has 14 amino acids. In nucleotides, the CDR3 is TGTGCCAGCAGGACGACCGGGACAGATCAGCCCCAGCATTTT. This codes for CASRTTGTDQPQHF.

This clonotype was counted ten times or more. V and J are TRBV7-3 and TRBJ2-4; 7 bases agree with TRBD1. The length of the CDR3 is 15 residues. Germline values: CDR1 SGHTA, CDR2 FQGTGA. J lost 13 bases, V lost 0 bases, and 12 bases had no gene match. This chain's CDR3 is CASSLTGTDYNEQYF. CDR3 sequence (DNA): TGTGCCAGCAGCTTAACAGGGACAGACTACAATGAGCAGTACTTC.

By its share, this clonotype is medium-sized. The chain uses TRBV7-2 and TRBJ2-3, with 8 bases identical to TRBD2. The CDR3 covers 17 residues. Germline V gene sequence: CDR1 SGHTA, CDR2 FQGNSA. Trimming at V came to 6 bases and at J to 2 bases, leaving 13 bases not matched to a gene. Here the CDR3 reads CASRPTKLAVDTDTQYF. The CDR3 nucleotides are TGTGCCAGCAGACCTACTAAACTAGCGGTCGACACAGATACGCAGTATTTT.

This clonotype appeared a single time. This chain uses TRBV7-6 with TRBJ2-5; D uncertain. The closer fit of TRBJ2-1 to the DNA end suggests the J call may be wrong. This CDR3 spans 12 amino acids. Germline CDR1 is SGHVS and CDR2 is FNYEAQ. CDR3 loop: CASSLDGNEQFF. CDR3 in DNA: TGTGCCAGCAGCTTAGATGGCAATGAGCAGTTCTTC.

This clonotype appeared many times. J is TRBJ2-1 and V is TRBV12-3 or TRBV12-4; D is possibly TRBD2 (6 bases). This CDR3 is built from 15 residues. Trimming cost V 3 bases and J 5 bases, with 14 bases left between them. CDR3 protein: CASSFWDFGDNEQFF. Written as DNA, the CDR3 is TGTGCCAGCAGTTTCTGGGACTTCGGCGACAATGAGCAGTTCTTC.

This clonotype is labeled as medium-sized (0.01 to 0.1%). The V gene is TRBV6-1, the J gene TRBJ2-1, with D maybe TRBD1 (6 bases). This CDR3 region has 15 residues. Between the trimmed V and J ends, which lost 6 bases and 7 bases, there was a span of 19 bases. The germline gives CDR1 MNHNS, CDR2 SASEGT. The DNA of the CDR3 is TGTGCCAGCAGGGTGGACAGATCTGTTTCAAATGAGCAGTTCTTC. Encoded protein: CASRVDRSVSNEQFF.

This clonotype was found a few times. The J gene is TRBJ2-5, the V gene TRBV24-1, with TRBD1 matching over 7 bases. CDR3 length: 16 amino acids. The J segment lost 4 bases and the V segment lost 4 bases, leaving 11 bases of the junction unmatched. The germline V gene has CDR1 KGHDR and CDR2 SFDVKD. CDR3 in amino acids: CATSDPQDRERETQYF. In DNA form, the CDR3 reads TGTGCCACCAGTGACCCCCAAGACAGGGAACGAGAGACCCAGTACTTC.

By proportion, this clonotype is medium-sized. The chain links TRBV7-2 to TRBJ2-1; possible D gene TRBD2, 6 bases. Trimming pared 1 base from V and 2 bases from J, leaving 9 bases between. The CDR3 is made up of 15 amino acids. Germline V gene lookup returns CDR1 SGHTA and CDR2 FQGNSA. In DNA form, the CDR3 reads TGTGCCAGCAGCTTAGATGGCGGGGCCTACAATGAGCAGTTCTTC. This translates into CASSLDGGAYNEQFF. The full variable domain, in which reference TRBV7-2 and TRBJ2-1 provide the parts outside the CDR3, is GAGVSQSPSNKVTEKGKDVELRCDPISGHTALYWYRQSLGQGLEFLIYFQGNSAPDKSGLPSDRFSAERTGGSVSTLTIQRTQQEDSAVYLCASSLDGGAYNEQFFGPGTRLTVL.

This clonotype was counted once. V gene TRBV12-5 combines with J gene TRBJ2-2, with 7 bases identical to TRBD1. The germline CDR1 and CDR2 sequences are LGHNT and FRNRAP. The trim removed 4 bases at V and 0 bases at J, leaving 2 bases unmatched. The CDR3 is 15 amino acids. This CDR3 is CASGSGQANTGELFF. The CDR3 region has the DNA TGTGCTAGTGGTTCCGGACAGGCGAACACCGGGGAGCTGTTTTTT.

This clonotype was counted a few times. This chain uses TRBV10-1 with TRBJ2-3; 7 nucleotides line up with TRBD1. The CDR3 totals 16 residues. CDR1 and CDR2 from the germline V gene are WNHNN and SYGVQD (reference sequence). With V trimmed by 1 base and J by 4 bases, 8 bases remained unmatched. This CDR3 reads CASSEFQGVPPDTQYF. The CDR3 region has the DNA TGCGCCAGCAGTGAGTTCCAGGGGGTCCCCCCAGATACGCAGTATTTT.

This clonotype was recorded many times. The chain carries TRBV6-1 and TRBJ2-1; 12 bases fit TRBD2. The CDR3 is 16 amino acids. From germline, CDR1 is MNHNS and CDR2 SASEGT. With 5 bases clipped from V and 5 bases from J, the junction kept 7 bases outside the gene matches. For the CDR3, the DNA is TGTGCCAGCAGTTCTAGACGACTAGCGGGGGACAATGAGCAGTTCTTC. It yields the protein CASSSRRLAGDNEQFF.

This clonotype was counted at least ten times. The J gene is TRBJ2-5, the V gene TRBV11-1, with a possible D match to TRBD2 (5 bases). V lost 6 bases to trimming and J lost 2 bases, with 10 bases between them. This CDR3 region has 13 residues. Germline assignment: CDR1 SGHAT and CDR2 FQDESV (reference sequence). The CDR3 sequence is CASSPRDQETQYF. The CDR3, as DNA: TGTGCCAGCAGTCCCCGGGATCAAGAGACCCAGTACTTC.

This clonotype rates as medium-sized. The rearrangement links TRBV6-1 to TRBJ2-2, with D perhaps matching TRBD2 (6 bases). Trimming left V 8 bases short and J 4 bases short, with 14 bases between. Germline CDR1 reads MNHNS; CDR2 reads SASEGT. This CDR3 has 14 amino acids. The CDR3 DNA is TGTGCCAGCGTCTCGGGAGATAGCACCGGGGAGCTGTTTTTT. Its translation is CASVSGDSTGELFF.

The rearrangement joins TRBV6-6 to TRBJ2-3, with 11 bases aligning to TRBD1. CDR3 size: 15 residues. CDR1 and CDR2 (germline): MNHNY, SVGAGI (reference sequence). The junction had 0 bases not matched to a gene; V was cut back by 2 bases and J by 2 bases. Written as DNA, the CDR3 is TGTGCCAGCAGTTACGGACAGGGGGCCACAGATACGCAGTATTTT. This gives the protein CASSYGQGATDTQYF.

The CDR3 region is CASSGQGGADTQYF. For the CDR3, the DNA is TGTGCCAGCAGCGGACAGGGCGGTGCAGATACGCAGTATTTT. The V call is TRBV27, the J call TRBJ2-3; 8 bases are shared with TRBD1. This CDR3 has 14 residues. Germline CDR1 is MNHEY and CDR2 is SMNVEV (reference sequence). The V segment lost 6 bases and the J segment 4 bases; nucleotides outside the gene matches: 6.

This clonotype is medium-sized. The V and J genes are TRBV7-2 and TRBJ2-5; D is ambiguous. V was pared by 1 base and J by 5 bases, with 17 bases between. Germline CDR1 SGHTA, CDR2 FQGNSA. The CDR3 is made up of 16 amino acids. In DNA, the CDR3 is TGTGCCAGCAGCTTAGAGAGCGTAGTGGTCTGGGAGACCCAGTACTTC. It yields the protein CASSLESVVVWETQYF. The full variable domain, in which reference TRBV7-2 and TRBJ2-5 provide the parts outside the CDR3, is GAGVSQSPSNKVTEKGKDVELRCDPISGHTALYWYRQSLGQGLEFLIYFQGNSAPDKSGLPSDRFSAERTGGSVSTLTIQRTQQEDSAVYLCASSLESVVVWETQYFGPGTRLLVL.

This clonotype was counted many times. V and J are TRBV6-6 and TRBJ2-1; D remains unclear. The end of the DNA is better explained by TRBJ2-5, so the J call may be wrong. CDR3 size: 14 residues. CDR1 is MNHNY and CDR2 is SVGAGI in the germline V gene (reference sequence). CDR3 region: CASSYSATRRTQYF. In nucleotides, the CDR3 is TGTGCCAGCAGTTACTCGGCCACTCGGCGGACCCAGTACTTC.

This clonotype was seen a handful of times. The rearrangement joins TRBV27 to TRBJ2-3, with D unresolved. With 6 bases removed from V and 0 bases from J, the gap between germline ends came to 7 bases. This CDR3 has 13 residues. Germline CDR1 reads MNHEY; CDR2 reads SMNVEV (reference sequence). The CDR3 bases are TGTGCCAGCAGGCCCCCAAGCACAGATACGCAGTATTTT. Its protein product is CASRPPSTDTQYF.

This clonotype occurred once. Sequence at one end of the junction differs from germline and may be a read error. The chain combines TRBV6-1 with TRBJ2-3; the D call may be TRBD1 or TRBD2 (5 bases each). Germline CDR1 is MNHNS and CDR2 is SASEGT. There are 17 residues in the CDR3. CDR3 bases: TGTGCCAGCAGTGAAGGGGACGTCTTAATGCGCACAGATACGCTGTATTTT. Protein: CASSEGDVLMRTDTLYF.

V and J are TRBV7-8 and TRBJ2-2, with D tentatively TRBD2 (5 bases). Between the trimmed V and J ends, which lost 2 bases and 6 bases, there was a span of 7 bases. The CDR3 has 13 residues. Germline CDR1 is SGHVS and CDR2 is FQNEAQ. This CDR3 is CASSLRRSGELFF. Written as DNA, the CDR3 is TGTGCCAGCAGCTTAAGGAGGTCCGGGGAGCTGTTTTTT.

In this sample, this clonotype turned up many times. The J gene is TRBJ2-1, the V gene TRBV24-1; TRBD1 or TRBD2 may be the D gene (6 bases each). Germline V gene data show CDR1 as KGHDR and CDR2 as SFDVKD. V lost 6 bases to trimming and J lost 5 bases, with 22 bases between them. The CDR3 loop spans 17 amino acids. The CDR3 region is CATSPARGQLSHNEQFF. CDR3 sequence (DNA): TGTGCCACCAGTCCCGCTCGGGGGCAGCTCAGTCACAATGAGCAGTTCTTC.

This sequence joins TRBV12-3 or TRBV12-4 and TRBJ2-5; 7 bases agree with TRBD1. The CDR3 is 14 amino acids. The junction had 0 bases not matched to a gene; V was cut back by 1 base and J by 1 base. DNA of the CDR3: TGTGCCAGCAGTTTAGACAGGGGCCAAGAGACCCAGTACTTC. This sequence encodes CASSLDRGQETQYF.

V gene TRBV12-5 combines with J gene TRBJ2-3; no firm D call. This CDR3 contains 16 residues. V was shortened by 6 bases and J by 2 bases, with 18 bases between the two germline ends. CDR1 LGHNT and CDR2 FRNRAP come from the germline V gene. The CDR3 nucleotides read TGTGCTAGTGGCCCCAAGCTACGTACGACCACAGATACGCAGTATTTT. It specifies CASGPKLRTTTDTQYF. Using reference TRBV12-5 and TRBJ2-3 for the parts outside the CDR3, the full variable domain is DARVTQTPRHKVTEMGQEVTMRCQPILGHNTVFWYRQTMMQGLELLAYFRNRAPLDDSGMPKDRFSAEMPDATLATLKIQPSEPRDSAVYFCASGPKLRTTTDTQYFGPGTRLTVL.

The CDR3 region is CASSPPTGFSEQFF. In nucleotides, the CDR3 is TGTGCCAGCAGCCCCCCGACAGGTTTTTCGGAGCAGTTCTTC. The chain recombines TRBV7-2 with TRBJ2-1; D possibly corresponds to TRBD1 (6 bases). Germline CDR1 reads SGHTA; CDR2 reads FQGNSA. The V end was cut by 5 bases, the J end by 10 bases, with 18 bases between. There are 14 residues in the CDR3.

This clonotype was seen many times. The V call is TRBV7-8, the J call TRBJ2-1; 7 nucleotides match TRBD1. The CDR3 sequence is 17 residues long. Germline-derived CDR1 and CDR2 are SGHVS and FQNEAQ. The trim removed 4 bases at V and 13 bases at J, leaving 22 bases unmatched. This CDR3 is CASSSIFPGTVQETQFF. The CDR3, as DNA: TGTGCCAGCAGCTCGATATTCCCCGGGACAGTCCAAGAGACCCAGTTCTTC.